One and the same sample provided the 27 T cell receptor beta chains below, sequenced in a study of control samples from healthy donors and cancer patients. This table comes from immunoSEQ multiplex PCR, and its TCRdb copy is limited to in-frame clones, with some not included. The sample consists of around 200,000 clones, 90% to 95% of them appearing once. Sequenced material: blood. These receptors came from a young woman in good health.

This chain uses TRBV11-2 with TRBJ2-7, with 12 bases matching TRBD2. J lost 6 bases, V lost 1 base, and 4 bases had no gene match. Germline CDR1 SGHAT, CDR2 FQNNGV. This CDR3 contains 15 residues. The CDR3 DNA reads as TGTGCCAGCAGCTTAGCTAGCGGGGGGGCCCCCGAGCAGTACTTC. Protein product: CASSLASGGAPEQYF.

V gene TRBV11-2 combines with J gene TRBJ2-1, with 13 bases aligning to TRBD2. The CDR3 totals 15 residues. The trim removed 5 bases at V and 7 bases at J, leaving 5 bases unmatched. Germline V gene data show CDR1 as SGHAT and CDR2 as FQNNGV. CDR3 sequence: CASSHRTSGGNEQFF. The DNA for the CDR3 is TGTGCCAGCAGCCACCGGACTAGCGGGGGAAATGAGCAGTTCTTC.

This clone was detected only once. The chain carries TRBV19 and TRBJ2-3, with a possible D match to TRBD2 (9 bases). Per germline, CDR1 LNHDA and CDR2 SQIVND (reference sequence). The length of the CDR3 is 19 residues. Trimming stripped 2 bases from V and 5 bases from J, with 26 bases between. CDR3 bases: TGTGCCAGTAGTATATGGCAGGGGGCGCTTAGCGGGGGTAAAGATACGCAGTATTTT. It encodes CASSIWQGALSGGKDTQYF.

This chain connects TRBV28 to TRBJ1-1; perhaps TRBD1 as D (6 bases). This CDR3 region has 13 residues. The V gene lost 4 bases and the J gene lost 3 bases, with 9 bases spanning the gap. Germline V gene sequence: CDR1 MDHEN, CDR2 SYDVKM. The CDR3 bases are TGTGCCAGCAGTTATCGGACAGACACTGAAGCTTTCTTT. This sequence encodes CASSYRTDTEAFF. Variable domain in full (rest from reference TRBV28 and TRBJ1-1): DVKVTQSSRYLVKRTGEKVFLECVQDMDHENMFWYRQDPGLGLRLIYFSYDVKMKEKGDIPEGYSVSREKKERFSLILESASTNQTSMYLCASSYRTDTEAFFGQGTRLTVV.

V gene TRBV19 combines with J gene TRBJ2-7, with TRBD1 identical over 9 bases. Losses at the gene ends were 5 bases for V and 3 bases for J; bases not matched to a gene: 5. Per germline, CDR1 LNHDA and CDR2 SQIVND (reference sequence). The CDR3 is made up of 14 amino acids. The CDR3 bases are TGTGCCAGTAGTCCCGCGGGACAGGGCTACGAGCAGTACTTC. Its protein is CASSPAGQGYEQYF.

The V call is TRBV4-1, the J call TRBJ1-3; D possibly corresponds to TRBD1 (5 bases). Germline V gene lookup returns CDR1 MGHRA and CDR2 YSYEKL. Trimming took off 5 bases at V and 4 bases at J, with 15 bases between the two ends. CDR3 length equals 15 residues. In DNA, the CDR3 is TGCGCCAGCAGCTGGGACCTAGAAAACGGAAACACCATATATTTT. This codes for CASSWDLENGNTIYF.

The chain recombines TRBV2 with TRBJ2-1; unclear D gene. This CDR3 comprises 14 residues. Germline CDR1 is SNHLY and CDR2 is FYNNEI. V was clipped by 4 bases and J by 0 bases, with 7 bases between them. The CDR3 protein is CASSGSYSYNEQFF. The DNA for the CDR3 is TGTGCCAGCAGTGGTAGCTACTCCTACAATGAGCAGTTCTTC.

CDR3 nucleotides: TGCAGCGTTGAAGGGGGAGGCGGGGCCAACGTCCTGACTTTC. This gives the protein CSVEGGGGANVLTF. The V and J genes are TRBV29-1 and TRBJ2-6; D is perhaps TRBD2 (6 bases). CDR1 is SQVTM and CDR2 is ANQGSEA in the germline V gene. The CDR3 extends over 14 amino acids. V was shortened by 1 base and J by 4 bases, with 8 bases between the two germline ends.

This clone was counted a single time. The chain links TRBV4-1 to TRBJ2-7, with 10 bases aligning to TRBD1. In germline, CDR1 is MGHRA, CDR2 YSYEKL. The CDR3 has 15 amino acids. The J segment lost 4 bases and the V segment lost 6 bases, leaving 9 bases of the junction unmatched. The CDR3 coding sequence is TGCGCCAGCAGGCGCACCGGGACAGGGGTATACGAGCAGTACTTC. It yields the protein CASRRTGTGVYEQYF.

This clone was found once. The V and J genes are TRBV13 and TRBJ2-5; D is uncertain. Germline V CDR1 and CDR2: PRHDT, FYEKMQ (reference sequence). Trimming removed 0 bases from V and 3 bases from J, with 8 bases in between. The CDR3 is 14 residues long. CDR3 in amino acids: CASSLGLSKETQYF. The CDR3 DNA is TGTGCCAGCAGCTTAGGCCTTAGCAAAGAGACCCAGTACTTC.

As concerns this clone: A junction end diverges from the germline sequence, so it may reflect a read error. This sequence joins TRBV6-4 and TRBJ2-5; a weak D match, TRBD2 (5 bases). Germline assignment: CDR1 MRHNA and CDR2 SNTAGT. This CDR3 comprises 14 residues. CDR3 DNA sequence: TGTGCCAGCAGGGACTCATCGTACCAAGAGACCCAGTACTTC. This translates into CASRDSSYQETQYF.

This rearrangement joins TRBV18 to TRBJ2-3, with D possibly being TRBD2 (6 bases). The CDR3 totals 15 residues. Trimming removed 7 bases from V and 1 base from J, with 15 bases in between. The germline gives CDR1 KGHSH, CDR2 LQKENI. CDR3 sequence reads: CASLLSGGGTDTQYF. CDR3 DNA: TGTGCCAGCTTATTGAGCGGAGGGGGCACAGATACGCAGTATTTT.

The J gene is TRBJ2-7, the V gene TRBV4-2; D is perhaps TRBD2 (7 bases). The CDR3 length is 16 residues. V was shortened by 2 bases and J by 0 bases, with 14 bases between the two germline ends. In germline, CDR1 is LGHNA, CDR2 YNFKEQ. The CDR3 DNA reads as TGTGCCAGCAGCCAATTGGGGGGGGCCGACTCCTACGAGCAGTACTTC. It encodes CASSQLGGADSYEQYF.

The J gene is TRBJ2-1, the V gene TRBV7-9; the match to TRBD2 covers 15 bases. Looked up from germline, CDR1 is SEHNR and CDR2 is FQNEAQ (reference sequence). The V and J ends lost 7 bases and 9 bases, in that order; junction bases with no gene match: 7. The CDR3 consists of 15 residues. The CDR3 is CASTQGLAGGGEQFF. The CDR3 bases are TGTGCCAGCACCCAAGGACTAGCGGGAGGGGGTGAGCAGTTCTTC.

The gene calls are TRBV27 and TRBJ2-7; 14 bases agree with TRBD2. The J segment lost 2 bases and the V segment lost 4 bases, leaving 1 base of the junction unmatched. Per germline, CDR1 MNHEY and CDR2 SMNVEV (reference sequence). CDR3 size: 15 residues. CDR3: CASSSTSGRAYEQYF. In nucleotides, the CDR3 is TGTGCCAGCAGTTCGACTAGCGGGAGGGCCTACGAGCAGTACTTC.

This clone was recorded a few times. The chain is built from TRBV29-1 and TRBJ2-5; a possible D gene is TRBD1 (5 bases). Germline CDR1 reads SQVTM; CDR2 reads ANQGSEA. This CDR3 has 12 residues. With 1 base removed from V and 4 bases from J, the gap between germline ends came to 7 bases. Here the CDR3 reads CSVEGGTETQYF. CDR3 DNA sequence: TGCAGCGTTGAAGGGGGCACAGAGACCCAGTACTTC.

V usage is TRBV6-4 and J usage is TRBJ2-7; TRBD2 matches at 9 bases. The CDR3 spans 15 residues. Germline CDR1 MRHNA, CDR2 SNTAGT. J was trimmed by 4 bases and V by 5 bases; bases with no gene match: 9. This chain's CDR3 is CASSRVAGEMYEQYF. CDR3 in DNA: TGTGCCAGCAGTCGCGTAGCGGGAGAAATGTACGAGCAGTACTTC.

The gene calls are TRBV3-1 (or the pseudogene TRBV3-2) and TRBJ1-5; no reliable D call. In germline, CDR1 is LGHDT, CDR2 YNNKEL (reference sequence). V was pared by 3 bases and J by 7 bases, with 7 bases between. The CDR3 is 12 residues long. The CDR3 is CASSQVGQPQHF. CDR3 in DNA: TGTGCCAGCAGCCAGGTGGGCCAGCCCCAGCATTTT.

This clone was recorded once. CDR3: CASRTDRGPNEKLFF. The CDR3 bases are TGTGCCAGCAGAACTGACAGGGGGCCTAATGAAAAACTGTTTTTT. This rearrangement joins TRBV6-5 to TRBJ1-4; TRBD1 agrees at 10 bases. The J segment lost 3 bases and the V segment lost 6 bases, leaving 4 bases of the junction unmatched. Germline V gene data show CDR1 as MNHEY and CDR2 as SVGAGI. The CDR3 is 15 residues long.

J is TRBJ1-5 and V is TRBV13, with TRBD1 matching over 9 bases. CDR1 is PRHDT and CDR2 is FYEKMQ in the germline V gene (reference sequence). The CDR3 sequence is 15 residues long. V was pared by 0 bases and J by 4 bases, with 1 base of the junction left unmatched. The CDR3 loop is CASSLGGQGNQPQHF. DNA for the CDR3: TGTGCCAGCAGCTTAGGCGGACAGGGGAATCAGCCCCAGCATTTT.

J is TRBJ2-5 and V is TRBV29-1; 11 nucleotides align to TRBD2. Germline trimming cut 6 bases from V and 1 base from J; bases unmatched to any gene: 1. The CDR3 consists of 13 residues. Looked up from germline, CDR1 is SQVTM and CDR2 is ANQGSEA. The CDR3: CSVGTSGQETQYF. The CDR3 DNA is TGCAGCGTGGGGACTAGCGGCCAAGAGACCCAGTACTTC.

V gene TRBV28 combines with J gene TRBJ1-2; D is unclear. This CDR3 has 11 residues. The germline CDR1 and CDR2 sequences are MDHEN and SYDVKM. Trimming took 5 bases from V and 6 from J, leaving 7 bases between them. The CDR3 loop reads CASSLGDGYTF. The CDR3 region has the DNA TGTGCCAGCAGTCTTGGGGATGGCTACACCTTC.

The J gene is TRBJ1-5, the V gene TRBV21-1; the D segment call TRBD1 is taken from the table without a DNA check. TRBV21-1 counts as a pseudogene. The CDR3 totals 17 residues. The CDR3 nucleotides read TGTGCCAGCAGCAAAGGCCGGGACAGGGGGGGTGGTCAGCCCCAGCATTTT. Translating gives CASSKGRDRGGGQPQHF.

The chain is built from TRBV28 and TRBJ2-7; 11 positions agree with TRBD1. This CDR3 has 15 amino acids. V was pared by 6 bases and J by 0 bases, with 4 bases of the junction left unmatched. CDR1 is MDHEN and CDR2 is SYDVKM in the germline V gene. The CDR3 bases are TGTGCCAGCAGGTGGACAGGGGGCGGCTCCTACGAGCAGTACTTC. Protein sequence: CASRWTGGGSYEQYF.

V and J are TRBV11-3 and TRBJ1-5; 7 bases agree with TRBD1. With V trimmed by 2 bases and J by 5 bases, 9 bases remained unmatched. Germline assignment: CDR1 SGHNT and CDR2 YENEEA. The CDR3 runs to 16 residues. The CDR3 spells CASSLLSGTVHQPQHF. CDR3 nucleotide sequence: TGTGCCAGCAGCTTATTATCCGGGACAGTGCATCAGCCCCAGCATTTT.

This chain links TRBV12-3 or TRBV12-4 with TRBJ1-1, with D perhaps matching TRBD1 (5 bases). V was pared by 3 bases and J by 5 bases, with 10 bases between. The CDR3 spans 13 residues. The CDR3: CASSFYQGTEAFF. DNA for the CDR3: TGTGCCAGCAGTTTTTATCAGGGAACTGAAGCTTTCTTT.

V usage is TRBV28 and J usage is TRBJ1-2, with TRBD1 matching over 8 bases. Unmatched junction bases numbered 3, after V lost 8 bases and J lost 4 bases. The germline V gene has CDR1 MDHEN and CDR2 SYDVKM. This CDR3 has 12 amino acids. The CDR3 nucleotides are TGTGCCAGCGCTACAGGGGGCTATGGCTACACCTTC. The encoded protein is CASATGGYGYTF.